This T cell receptor (beta chain) was recovered during a study of blood T cell repertoires in COVID-19. Study summary: Whether acute or convalescent, the COVID-19 samples came from the United States, Italy and Spain.

Profiling relied on immunoSEQ multiplex PCR, and the TCRdb table lists in-frame clones only, not all of them. Among around 220,000 clones, approximately 80% were seen once, and the ten largest hold about 7.7%. The origin of this receptor is a woman between 40 and 55 years old with acute COVID-19. Sample: PBMCs or T cells enriched from blood (not recorded which).

In DNA, the CDR3 is TGTGCCAGCAGTTTAATCCTAGCGGGAGTGCTGGGAGCGGACACCGGGGAGCTGTTTTTT. It specifies CASSLILAGVLGADTGELFF. This chain connects TRBV27 to TRBJ2-2, with 10 bases fitting TRBD2. CDR1 and CDR2 from the germline V gene are MNHEY and SMNVEV (reference sequence). The V segment lost 2 bases and the J segment 3 bases; nucleotides outside the gene matches: 15. There are 20 residues in the CDR3.